This T cell receptor beta chain was identified in a study of blood T cell repertoires in COVID-19 (dated by TCRdb to 2018 to 2020). Context from the whole study: Samples from collaborators originated in the United States, Italy and Spain and spanned both the acute and convalescent phases of COVID-19. The material from the prospective study consisted of cDNA or gDNA derived from T cells, B-cell-depleted T cells, or PBMCs. Subjects who had been exposed to COVID-19, were actively infected with it, or had recovered from it provided the deeply sampled blood TCRbeta repertoires that made up the dataset. The repertoires were made available in a free public database intended to serve as a resource for research on the immune response to SARS-CoV-2. Samples came from the ongoing ImmuneRACE study (first 160 participants) plus 1,254 subjects from 6 global collaborators. Sample metadata almost always included a de-identified subject ID, COVID-19 status, age in years and sex. HLA class I and class II types, where available, came from metadata supplied by the sample provider rather than from assay-based typing.

With respect to this clone: Its antigen remains undetermined. The input lacks base qualities; no much larger clone sits a single base away. The same CDR3 is also encoded by other DNA sequences in this sample.

Results the study describes overall, beyond this receptor: The quantity of clinical and demographic metadata differed by source and by participant and was supplied without curation.

The germline V gene sets CDR1 to SGHDT and CDR2 to YYEEEE. Including the terminal cysteine and phenylalanine, the CDR3 comprises 12 residues. The kept DNA is CDR3 alone, 36 bases in frame from the first base. After removal of 4 bases from V and 7 bases from J, the junction retains 4 bases not matched to a gene. The immunoSEQ Assay, a bias-controlled multiplex PCR, was used to amplify TCRbeta CDR3 regions from genomic DNA. Concerning the study's data processing: Nucleated cell counts per sample were estimated from amplification of reference gene primers within the assay. Sequence reads were collapsed and filtered to measure the absolute abundance of every unique TCRbeta CDR3 rearrangement. Productive Simpson clonality was computed per sample as the square root of Simpson's diversity index over productive rearrangements. TCRdb took over this immuneACCESS table, retaining in-frame rearrangements with V and J assigned. Such tables are incomplete; in checked studies, under half of the missing clones stem from an unresolved V gene, and the remainder is unexplained. V and J calls and clone size follow that table, whereas D and trimming were derived from the DNA. This sample gives hundreds of thousands of clones in total; roughly 87% of them show up just once. In total, the top ten clones hold 2% to 2.5% of the sample.

A second Seattle source provided samples from volunteer blood donors who had recovered from COVID-19. The collaborating institutions used their own protocols to collect whole blood in K2EDTA tubes. Collaborator samples were shipped for TCRbeta analysis as frozen whole blood, isolated PBMCs, or DNA extracted from either sample type. The sequence came from a woman in her forties or fifties who had recovered from COVID-19. The chain couples TRBV5-6 to TRBJ1-1, with 7 junctional bases fitting TRBD1. Material for sequencing was peripheral blood. The CDR3: CASSLDRYEAFF. The sequence in DNA is TGTGCCAGCAGCCTGGACAGGTATGAAGCTTTCTTT.